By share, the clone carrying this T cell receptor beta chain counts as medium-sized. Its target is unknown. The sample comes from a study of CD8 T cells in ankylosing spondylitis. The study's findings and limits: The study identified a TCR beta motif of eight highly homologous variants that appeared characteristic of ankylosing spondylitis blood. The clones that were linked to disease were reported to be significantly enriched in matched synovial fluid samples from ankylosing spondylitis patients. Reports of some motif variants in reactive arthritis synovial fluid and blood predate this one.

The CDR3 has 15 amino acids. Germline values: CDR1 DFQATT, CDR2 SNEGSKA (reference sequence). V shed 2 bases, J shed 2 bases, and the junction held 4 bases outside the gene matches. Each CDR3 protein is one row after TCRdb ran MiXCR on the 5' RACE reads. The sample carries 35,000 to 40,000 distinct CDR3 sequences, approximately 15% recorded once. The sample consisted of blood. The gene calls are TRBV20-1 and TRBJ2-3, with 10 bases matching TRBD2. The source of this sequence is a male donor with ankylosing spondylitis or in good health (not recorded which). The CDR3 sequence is CSARQLAGPTDTQYF. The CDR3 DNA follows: TGCAGTGCTAGACAACTAGCGGGACCCACAGATACGCAGTATTTT.